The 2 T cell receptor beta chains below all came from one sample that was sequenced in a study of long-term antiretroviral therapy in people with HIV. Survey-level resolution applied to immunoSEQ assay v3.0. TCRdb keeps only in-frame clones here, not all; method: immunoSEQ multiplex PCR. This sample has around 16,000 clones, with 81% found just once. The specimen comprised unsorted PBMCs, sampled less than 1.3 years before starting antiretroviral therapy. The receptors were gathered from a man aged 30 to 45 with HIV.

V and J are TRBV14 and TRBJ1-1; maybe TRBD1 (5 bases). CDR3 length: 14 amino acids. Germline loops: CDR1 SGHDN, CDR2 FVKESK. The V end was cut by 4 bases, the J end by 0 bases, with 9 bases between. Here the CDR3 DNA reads TGTGCCAGCAGCCCTCTGGGGCTGAACACTGAAGCTTTCTTT. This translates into CASSPLGLNTEAFF.

CDR3 sequence reads: CASSYSKVGEQYF. In DNA, the CDR3 is TGTGCCAGCAGTTACTCGAAGGTCGGCGAGCAGTACTTC. The V gene is TRBV6-5, the J gene TRBJ2-7; D is unclear. V lost 0 bases to trimming and J lost 6 bases, with 9 bases between them. The V gene's germline CDR1 is MNHEY and CDR2 SVGAGI. The CDR3 totals 13 residues.